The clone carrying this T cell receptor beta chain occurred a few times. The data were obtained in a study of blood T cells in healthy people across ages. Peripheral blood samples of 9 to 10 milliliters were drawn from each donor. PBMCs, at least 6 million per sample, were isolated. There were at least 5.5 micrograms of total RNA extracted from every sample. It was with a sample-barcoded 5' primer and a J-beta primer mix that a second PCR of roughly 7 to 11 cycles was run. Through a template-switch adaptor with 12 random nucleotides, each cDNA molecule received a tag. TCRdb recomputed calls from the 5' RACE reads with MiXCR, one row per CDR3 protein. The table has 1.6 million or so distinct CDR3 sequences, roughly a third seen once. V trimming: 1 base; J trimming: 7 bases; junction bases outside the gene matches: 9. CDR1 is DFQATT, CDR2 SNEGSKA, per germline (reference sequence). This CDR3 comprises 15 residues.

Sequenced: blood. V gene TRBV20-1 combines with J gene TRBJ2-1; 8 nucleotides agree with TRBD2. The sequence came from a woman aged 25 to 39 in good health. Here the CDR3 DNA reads TGCAGTGCTAGAGTACTAGCGGAGTCGGAGAATGAGCAGTTCTTC. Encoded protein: CSARVLAESENEQFF.